The 3 T cell receptor beta chains given below trace back to one sample, sequenced in a study of blood T cell repertoires in COVID-19. The protocol was immunoSEQ multiplex PCR, while the TCRdb copy is restricted to in-frame clones and leaves out a portion. Here the sample spans tens of thousands of clones, about 86% being singletons. Specimen: peripheral blood. Receptors originate from a woman between 55 and 75 years old with acute or convalescent COVID-19.

V and J are TRBV19 and TRBJ1-5, with TRBD1 as a possible D gene (5 bases). Trimming took 5 bases from V and 1 from J, leaving 15 bases between them. Germline-derived CDR1 and CDR2 are LNHDA and SQIVND (reference sequence). The CDR3 is 16 amino acids. The CDR3 region is CASSGEKGRSNQPQHF. The CDR3 bases are TGTGCCAGTAGTGGGGAAAAGGGGAGGAGCAATCAGCCCCAGCATTTT. The full variable domain, rest sourced from reference TRBV19 and TRBJ1-5, is DGGITQSPKYLFRKEGQNVTLSCEQNLNHDAMYWYRQDPGQGLRLIYYSQIVNDFQKGDIAEGYSVSREKKESFPLTVTSAQKNPTAFYLCASSGEKGRSNQPQHFGDGTRLSIL.

This chain links TRBV7-9 with TRBJ2-1; 9 bases agree with TRBD2. With V trimmed by 5 bases and J by 7 bases, 9 bases remained unmatched. Germline CDR1 and CDR2: SEHNR and FQNEAQ (reference sequence). The CDR3 covers 15 residues. The CDR3 here is CASSAGGAGKNEQFF. DNA for the CDR3: TGTGCCAGCAGCGCGGGAGGGGCCGGAAAGAATGAGCAGTTCTTC. The complete variable domain, with remaining parts taken from reference TRBV7-9 and TRBJ2-1, reads DTGVSQNPRHKITKRGQNVTFRCDPISEHNRLYWYRQTLGQGPEFLTYFQNEAQLEKSRLLSDRFSAERPKGSFSTLEIQRTEQGDSAMYLCASSAGGAGKNEQFFGPGTRLTVL.

The chain joins TRBV27 to TRBJ2-2; weak D call: TRBD2 (6 bases). This CDR3 is built from 15 residues. Germline lookup yields CDR1 MNHEY and CDR2 SMNVEV (reference sequence). Trimming took off 2 bases at V and 4 bases at J, with 11 bases between the two ends. The DNA for the CDR3 is TGTGCCAGCAGTTTAAAGCGGGTTGCCACCGGGGAGCTGTTTTTT. Protein product: CASSLKRVATGELFF.